The entry that follows covers one T cell receptor beta chain sequence. The antigen remains undetermined. The sample is drawn from a study of cytomegalovirus exposure and HLA in healthy donors. Study findings and constraints: V- and J-gene trimming of TCR beta was linked (in a later analysis) to a missense DCLRE1C variant.

Germline lookup yields CDR1 SGHRS and CDR2 YFSETQ. V dropped 2 bases and J dropped 5; count of bases not matched to a gene: 15. This CDR3 has 17 amino acids. In the PCR, 60 Vbeta and 13 Jbeta primers were used. The table came from immunoSEQ multiplex PCR; TCRdb's copy has only in-frame clones and leaves some out. The table has tens of thousands of clones, 81% seen once. The sample was PBMCs. The TCR was taken from a girl aged 2-10 years in good health and CMV-seropositive. The chain couples TRBV5-1 to TRBJ2-7; 8 bases are shared with TRBD1. The CDR3 loop reads CASSLGIPTGATDEQYF. The CDR3 bases are TGCGCCAGCAGCTTAGGAATTCCGACAGGGGCGACCGACGAGCAGTACTTC.